This T cell receptor beta chain was sequenced in a study of CD8+ T cells in alopecia areata. In the study overall: The duration of tofacitinib was 6 to 18 months, with 6 months off drug afterward. Study-level points and caveats: An increase in clonality over normal scalp was evident in lesional scalp, especially alopecia totalis/universalis. Expanded CD8+ clones among the top 100, as well as scalp clonality, were significantly decreased by tofacitinib.

The treatment denotes: oral pan-JAK inhibitor, 5-10 mg twice daily. PBMCs yielded sorted CD4+ and CD8+ T cells. This clone has only a few counts. The antigen remains unidentified. CDR3 length: 15 amino acids. The germline V and J ends were trimmed by 4 bases and 3 bases, with 19 bases remaining between them. The germline CDR1 and CDR2 sequences are SQVTM and ANQGSEA. Once RNA had been extracted, it was reverse transcribed into cDNA to act as the sequencing template. The assay was immunoSEQ multiplex PCR, and TCRdb's table has in-frame clones only and misses some. The data contain around 200,000 clones, roughly 62% of them singletons.

This rearrangement joins TRBV29-1 to TRBJ2-7, with D possibly TRBD1 on 6 matching bases. Here the sequenced sample was CD8+ T cells sorted from blood, taken at week 24, from a patient treated with tofacitinib. The TCR comes from a human donor with alopecia areata. The CDR3 nucleotides read TGCAGCGTTGTGGGGTTACAGGGAATGGACTACGAGCAGTACTTC. It specifies CSVVGLQGMDYEQYF.